Shown below are 9 T cell receptor beta chains from a single sample sequenced in a study of CD4 T cells in relation to SARS-CoV-2 and coronaviruses. The unexposed donors gave CD4+ T cells in about 2011-2018, prior to COVID-19. After approximately ten days of culture, CD4+ T cells were isolated. For these TCRs, the target antigens are not known. Libraries were prepared by immunoSEQ multiplex PCR; TCRdb keeps only in-frame clonotypes and omits some of them. Among about 21,000 clones listed, about two thirds were seen once. Specimen: CD4+ T cells from PBMCs, cultured in vitro. These receptors came from a human donor in good health.

The V gene is TRBV2, the J gene TRBJ2-1; 7 bases match TRBD1. The CDR3 is made up of 14 amino acids. J gave up 9 bases and V 4 bases, and 9 bases lay outside the gene matches. Germline CDR1 reads SNHLY; CDR2 reads FYNNEI. The DNA for the CDR3 is TGTGCCAGCAGTGGACAGGGTCCCTCTCGTGAGCAGTTCTTC. As protein: CASSGQGPSREQFF. The full variable domain, with the rest looked up from reference TRBV2 and TRBJ2-1, is EPEVTQTPSHQVTQMGQEVILRCVPISNHLYFYWYRQILGQKVEFLVSFYNNEISEKSEIFDDQFSVERPDGSNFTLKIRSTKLEDSAMYFCASSGQGPSREQFFGPGTRLTVL.

The chain couples TRBV3-1 (or the pseudogene TRBV3-2) to TRBJ2-1; 10 bases line up with TRBD2. Germline trimming cut 4 bases from V and 3 bases from J; bases unmatched to any gene: 3. The CDR3 consists of 15 residues. Germline CDR1 reads LGHDT; CDR2 reads YNNKEL (reference sequence). CDR3 sequence reads: CASSPRLAGYNEQFF. DNA for the CDR3: TGTGCCAGCAGCCCCCGACTAGCGGGCTACAATGAGCAGTTCTTC.

The J gene is TRBJ2-2, the V gene TRBV9, with 11 bases identical to TRBD2. CDR1 is SGDLS, CDR2 YYNGEE, per germline. The CDR3 extends over 15 amino acids. The V segment lost 2 bases and the J segment 3 bases; nucleotides outside the gene matches: 0. This CDR3 reads CASSVGLADTGELFF. CDR3 DNA sequence: TGTGCCAGCAGCGTGGGACTAGCGGACACCGGGGAGCTGTTTTTT.

This clone was picked up one time. V and J are TRBV5-1 and TRBJ2-1; 11 bases map to TRBD2. The CDR3 spans 20 residues. The trim removed 1 base at V and 1 base at J, leaving 13 bases unmatched. Germline V gene data show CDR1 as SGHRS and CDR2 as YFSETQ. CDR3 DNA sequence: TGCGCCAGCAGCTTGCCGCGACTAGCGGGGACGATACGGTCCTACAATGAGCAGTTCTTC. The encoded protein is CASSLPRLAGTIRSYNEQFF.

V usage is TRBV7-2 and J usage is TRBJ2-5, with 12 bases identical to TRBD2. Germline-derived CDR1 and CDR2 are SGHTA and FQGNSA. The CDR3 covers 15 residues. The trim removed 4 bases at V and 5 bases at J, leaving 5 bases unmatched. The DNA for the CDR3 is TGTGCCAGCAGCTCCCGACTAGCGGGGGTGGAGACCCAGTACTTC. Protein sequence: CASSSRLAGVETQYF.

The V call is TRBV2, the J call TRBJ2-1; a possible D gene is TRBD1 (5 bases). The CDR3 spans 15 residues. Trimming removed 7 bases at V and 4 bases at J, with 17 bases between. Germline V lookup: CDR1 SNHLY, CDR2 FYNNEI. The CDR3 reads CASTNRFTLYNEQFF. The CDR3 DNA reads TGTGCCAGCACCAACAGGTTCACTTTATACAATGAGCAGTTCTTC.

The rearrangement joins TRBV3-1 (or the pseudogene TRBV3-2) to TRBJ2-3; 11 bases are a match to TRBD2. The CDR3 is 16 amino acids. Germline V lookup: CDR1 LGHDT, CDR2 YNNKEL (reference sequence). V was pared by 3 bases and J by 4 bases, with 6 bases of the junction left unmatched. DNA of the CDR3: TGTGCCAGCAGCCAGAGTAGCGGGGGGGGATCAGATACGCAGTATTTT. This sequence encodes CASSQSSGGGSDTQYF.

This clone was observed a handful of times. This chain links TRBV4-3 with TRBJ2-7, with D uncertain. Germline CDR1 LGHNA, CDR2 YSLEER. V was trimmed by 0 bases and J by 7 bases, leaving 10 bases between them. CDR3 length: 13 amino acids. CDR3 amino acids: CASSQDPLGEQYF. The CDR3 DNA follows: TGCGCCAGCAGCCAAGATCCGCTGGGGGAGCAGTACTTC.

The chain has TRBV20-1 and TRBJ2-5; 13 nucleotides agree with TRBD2. Per the germline V gene, CDR1 is DFQATT and CDR2 is SNEGSKA (reference sequence). The CDR3 has 14 residues. J lost 5 bases, V lost 5 bases, and 5 bases had no gene match. CDR3 residues: CSAGGLAGDETQYF. The CDR3 DNA is TGCAGTGCTGGTGGACTAGCGGGGGATGAGACCCAGTACTTC.